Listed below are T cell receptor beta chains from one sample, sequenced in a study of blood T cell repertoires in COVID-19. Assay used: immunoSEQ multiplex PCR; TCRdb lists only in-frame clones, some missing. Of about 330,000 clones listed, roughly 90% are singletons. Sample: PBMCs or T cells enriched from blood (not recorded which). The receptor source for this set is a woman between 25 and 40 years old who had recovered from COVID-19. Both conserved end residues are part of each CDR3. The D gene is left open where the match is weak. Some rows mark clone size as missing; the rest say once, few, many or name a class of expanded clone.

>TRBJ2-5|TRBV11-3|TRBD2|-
CASSRTSGRGETQYF
TGTGCCAGCAGCCGGACTAGCGGGCGAGGAGAGACCCAGTACTTC
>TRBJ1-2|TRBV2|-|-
CASSPETRNYGYTF
TGTGCCAGCAGTCCCGAGACACGTAACTATGGCTACACCTTC
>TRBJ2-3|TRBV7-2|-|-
CASSFRLADTQYF
TGTGCCAGCAGCTTTCGCCTAGCAGATACGCAGTATTTT
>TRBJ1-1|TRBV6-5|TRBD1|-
CASSFGQGATEAFF
TGTGCCAGCAGTTTCGGACAGGGGGCAACTGAAGCTTTCTTT
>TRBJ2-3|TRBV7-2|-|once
CASSSGAHSDTQYF
TGTGCCAGCAGCTCTGGGGCTCATTCGGATACGCAGTATTTT
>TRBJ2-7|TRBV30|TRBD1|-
CAWSVGTGSEQYF
TGTGCCTGGAGTGTTGGGACAGGGAGCGAGCAGTACTTC
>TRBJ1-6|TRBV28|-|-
CASSLLNSNAYNSPLHF
TGTGCCAGCAGTTTATTGAACAGTAACGCCTATAATTCACCCCTCCACTTT
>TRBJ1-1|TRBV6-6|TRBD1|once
CAILRGLGGTEAFF
TGTGCCATTCTCAGGGGGCTAGGGGGTACTGAAGCTTTCTTT
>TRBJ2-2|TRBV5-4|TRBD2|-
CASSLVLTSANTGELFF
TGTGCCAGCAGCTTGGTGCTAACTAGCGCCAACACCGGGGAGCTGTTTTTT
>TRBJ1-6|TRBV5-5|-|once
CASSLGPENYNSPLHF
TGTGCCAGCAGCTTGGGCCCGGAGAACTATAATTCACCCCTCCACTTT
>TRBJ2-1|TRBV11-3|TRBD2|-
CASSLVVSGGPSPQFF
TGTGCCAGCAGCTTAGTTGTTAGCGGGGGCCCCTCTCCCCAGTTCTTC
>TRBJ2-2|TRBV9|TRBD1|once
CASSVPGQLTGELFF
TGTGCCAGCAGCGTCCCGGGACAGTTGACCGGGGAGCTGTTTTTT
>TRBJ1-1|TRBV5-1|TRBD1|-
CASSLGQGFYGTEAFF
TGCGCCAGCAGCTTAGGACAGGGCTTTTACGGCACTGAAGCTTTCTTT
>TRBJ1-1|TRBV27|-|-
CASSLLGGGTEAFF
TGTGCCAGCAGTTTATTGGGGGGAGGGACTGAAGCTTTCTTT
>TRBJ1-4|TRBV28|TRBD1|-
CASISGQLNEKLFF
TGTGCCAGCATATCGGGACAGTTAAATGAAAAACTGTTTTTT
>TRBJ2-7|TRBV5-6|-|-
CASSRTGDEQYF
TGTGCCAGCAGCCGGACCGGGGATGAGCAGTACTTC
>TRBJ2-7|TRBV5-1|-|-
CASSLGRGRDEQYF
TGCGCCAGCAGCTTGGGAAGGGGCCGGGACGAGCAGTACTTC
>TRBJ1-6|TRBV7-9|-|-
CASSGRENSPLHF
TGTGCCAGCAGCGGACGGGAAAATTCACCCCTCCACTTT
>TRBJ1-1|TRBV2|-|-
CASSEGRVFTEAFF
TGTGCCAGCAGTGAGGGTCGGGTATTCACTGAAGCTTTCTTT
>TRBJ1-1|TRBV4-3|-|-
CASSQDSGYTEAFF
TGCGCCAGCAGCCAAGATAGCGGATACACTGAAGCTTTCTTT
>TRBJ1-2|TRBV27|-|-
CARLRATFYGYTF
TGTGCCAGACTACGTGCCACTTTTTATGGCTACACCTTC
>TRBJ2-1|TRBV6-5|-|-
CATRTHNEQFF
TGTGCCACCCGGACTCACAATGAGCAGTTCTTC
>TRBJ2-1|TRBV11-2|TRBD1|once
CASSLVGTGGANEQFF
TGTGCCAGCAGCTTAGTCGGGACAGGGGGAGCGAATGAGCAGTTCTTC
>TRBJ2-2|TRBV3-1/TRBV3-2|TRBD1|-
CASSQGETGLDTGELFF
TGTGCCAGCAGCCAAGGGGAGACAGGGTTGGACACCGGGGAGCTGTTTTTT
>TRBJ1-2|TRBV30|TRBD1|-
CAWRSLYRGSYGYTF
TGTGCCTGGAGGTCCCTCTACAGGGGGAGCTATGGCTACACCTTC
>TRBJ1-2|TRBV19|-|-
CASSAGAYGYGYTF
TGTGCCAGTAGCGCGGGCGCGTATGGCTATGGCTACACCTTC
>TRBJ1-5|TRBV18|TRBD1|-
CASSTRGQGDSNQPQHF
TGTGCCAGCTCAACTCGTGGGCAGGGGGATAGCAATCAGCCCCAGCATTTT
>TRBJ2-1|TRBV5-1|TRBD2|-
CASSFLAGANEQFF
TGCGCCAGCAGCTTCCTAGCGGGAGCCAATGAGCAGTTCTTC
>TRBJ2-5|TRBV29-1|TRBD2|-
CSVVTRLAETQYF
TGCAGCGTGGTAACAAGACTAGCGGAGACCCAGTACTTC
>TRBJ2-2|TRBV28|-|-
CASRSRGGLNTGELFF
TGTGCCAGCAGGTCGAGGGGGGGATTGAACACCGGGGAGCTGTTTTTT
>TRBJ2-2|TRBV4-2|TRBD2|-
CASSQPASGGSNTGELFF
TGTGCCAGCAGCCAACCGGCTAGCGGGGGGTCGAACACCGGGGAGCTGTTTTTT
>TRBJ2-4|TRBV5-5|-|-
CASSLRPLAPSDIQYF
TGTGCCAGCAGCTTGCGCCCCCTAGCGCCTTCGGACATTCAGTACTTC
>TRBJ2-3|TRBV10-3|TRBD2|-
CAIPRGEAGGIPSTDTQYF
TGTGCCATCCCCCGGGGTGAGGCGGGAGGGATCCCGTCCACAGATACGCAGTATTTT
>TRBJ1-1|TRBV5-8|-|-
CASSLAGETEAFF
TGTGCCAGCAGCTTGGCAGGGGAGACTGAAGCTTTCTTT
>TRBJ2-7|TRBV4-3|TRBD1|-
CASSLLYRDRDTYEQYF
TGCGCCAGCAGCCTCCTCTACCGGGACAGGGACACCTACGAGCAGTACTTC
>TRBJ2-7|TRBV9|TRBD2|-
CASSVATGGLIYEQYF
TGTGCCAGCAGCGTAGCTACGGGGGGACTGATCTACGAGCAGTACTTC
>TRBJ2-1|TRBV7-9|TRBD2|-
CASSPSAGGPNNEQFF
TGTGCCAGCAGCCCCAGCGCGGGAGGGCCTAACAATGAGCAGTTCTTC
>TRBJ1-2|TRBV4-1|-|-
CASSQDQTVDYGYTF
TGCGCCAGCAGCCAAGATCAGACAGTCGACTATGGCTACACCTTC
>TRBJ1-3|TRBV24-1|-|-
CAIQFRGNQNSGNTIYF
TGTGCCATCCAATTTAGGGGCAATCAGAACTCTGGAAACACCATATATTTT
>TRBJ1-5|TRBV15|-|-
CATSRQGLNQPQHF
TGTGCCACCAGCAGACAGGGACTCAATCAGCCCCAGCATTTT
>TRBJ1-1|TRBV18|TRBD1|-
CASSPGQAEAFF
TGTGCCAGCTCGCCAGGACAGGCGGAAGCTTTCTTT
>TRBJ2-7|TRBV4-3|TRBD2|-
CASSQEVSSHSGSRYEQYF
TGCGCCAGCAGCCAAGAAGTCTCCAGCCATAGCGGGAGTAGGTACGAGCAGTACTTC
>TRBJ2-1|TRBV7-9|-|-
CASKFHYNEQFF
TGTGCCAGCAAATTCCACTACAATGAGCAGTTCTTC
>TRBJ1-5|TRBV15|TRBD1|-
CATSRVGQGTQPQHF
TGTGCCACCAGCAGAGTGGGACAGGGGACTCAGCCCCAGCATTTT
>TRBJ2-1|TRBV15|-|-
CATSRVGAGNEQFF
TGTGCCACCAGCAGAGTAGGAGCGGGCAATGAGCAGTTCTTC
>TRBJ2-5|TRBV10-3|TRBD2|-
CAISETSGGETQYF
TGTGCCATCAGTGAGACTAGCGGGGGAGAGACCCAGTACTTC
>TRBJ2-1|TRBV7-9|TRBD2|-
CASSPLAGVGNEQFF
TGTGCCAGCAGCCCCCTAGCGGGAGTAGGGAATGAGCAGTTCTTC
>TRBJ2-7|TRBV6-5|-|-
CASSYPETRDEQYF
TGTGCCAGCAGTTACCCGGAGACCAGGGACGAGCAGTACTTC
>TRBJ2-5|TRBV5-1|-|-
CASSTEETQYF
TGCGCCAGCAGCACTGAAGAGACCCAGTACTTC
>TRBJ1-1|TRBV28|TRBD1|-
CASSLWDRGNTEAFF
TGTGCCAGCAGTTTATGGGACAGGGGGAACACTGAAGCTTTCTTT
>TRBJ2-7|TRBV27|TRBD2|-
CASSYGTRGAYEQYF
TGTGCCAGCAGTTACGGGACTAGAGGAGCCTACGAGCAGTACTTC
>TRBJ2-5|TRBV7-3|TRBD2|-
CASSSGGQETQYF
TGTGCCAGCAGCTCGGGGGGGCAAGAGACCCAGTACTTC
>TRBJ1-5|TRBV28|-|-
CASSLTAASNQPQHF
TGTGCCAGCAGTTTAACAGCAGCTAGCAATCAGCCCCAGCATTTT
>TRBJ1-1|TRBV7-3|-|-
CASSLRGWNTEAFF
TGTGCCAGCAGCTTAAGGGGCTGGAACACTGAAGCTTTCTTT
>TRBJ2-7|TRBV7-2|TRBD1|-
CASSSNPTTGTAYF
TGTGCCAGCAGCTCCAACCCTACAACCGGGACAGCTTACTTC
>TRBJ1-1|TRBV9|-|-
CASSVQSNTEAFF
TGTGCCAGCAGCGTACAGTCGAACACTGAAGCTTTCTTT
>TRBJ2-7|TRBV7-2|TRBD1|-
CASSGWTGGTYEQYF
TGTGCCAGCAGCGGCTGGACAGGGGGCACCTACGAGCAGTACTTC